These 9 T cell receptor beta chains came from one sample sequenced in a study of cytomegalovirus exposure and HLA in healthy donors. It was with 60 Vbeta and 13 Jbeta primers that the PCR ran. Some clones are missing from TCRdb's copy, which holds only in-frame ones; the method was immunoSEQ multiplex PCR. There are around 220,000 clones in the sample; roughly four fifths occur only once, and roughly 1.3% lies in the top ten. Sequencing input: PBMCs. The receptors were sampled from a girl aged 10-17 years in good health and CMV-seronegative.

Here the CDR3 reads CASSHPGGDGYTF. For the CDR3, the DNA is TGCGCCAGCAGCCACCCCGGGGGTGATGGCTACACCTTC. The chain combines TRBV4-1 with TRBJ1-2; D may be TRBD1 (5 bases). From germline, CDR1 is MGHRA and CDR2 YSYEKL. V lost 3 bases and J 6 bases, leaving 11 bases between the germline ends. The CDR3 spans 13 residues.

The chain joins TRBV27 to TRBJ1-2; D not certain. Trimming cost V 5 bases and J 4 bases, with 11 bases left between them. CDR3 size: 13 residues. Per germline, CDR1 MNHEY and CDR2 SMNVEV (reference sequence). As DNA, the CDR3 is TGTGCCAGCAGTAAGGGAGGTCGCTATGGCTACACCTTC. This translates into CASSKGGRYGYTF.

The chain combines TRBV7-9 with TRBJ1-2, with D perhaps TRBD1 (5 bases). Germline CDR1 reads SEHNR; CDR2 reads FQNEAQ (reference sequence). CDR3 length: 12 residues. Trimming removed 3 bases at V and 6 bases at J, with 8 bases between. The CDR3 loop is CASSLTVDGYTF. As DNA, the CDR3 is TGTGCCAGCAGCTTGACAGTAGATGGCTACACCTTC.

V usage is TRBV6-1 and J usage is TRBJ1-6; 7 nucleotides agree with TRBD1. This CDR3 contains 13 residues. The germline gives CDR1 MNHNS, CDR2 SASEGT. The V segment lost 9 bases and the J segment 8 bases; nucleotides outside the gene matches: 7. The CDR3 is CASSGTDHSPLHF. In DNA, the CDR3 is TGTGCCAGTTCCGGGACAGACCATTCACCCCTCCACTTT.

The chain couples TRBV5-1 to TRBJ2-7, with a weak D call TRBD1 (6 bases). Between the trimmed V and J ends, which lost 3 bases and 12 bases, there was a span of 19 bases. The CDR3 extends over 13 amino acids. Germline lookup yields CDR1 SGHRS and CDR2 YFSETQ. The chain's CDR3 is CASSSLSQGTLYF. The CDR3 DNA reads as TGCGCCAGCAGCTCCCTGAGTCAGGGGACGCTGTACTTC.

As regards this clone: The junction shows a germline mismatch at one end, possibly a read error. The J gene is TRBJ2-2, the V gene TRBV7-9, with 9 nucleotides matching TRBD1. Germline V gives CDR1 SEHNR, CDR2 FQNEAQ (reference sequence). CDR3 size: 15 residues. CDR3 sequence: CSSSLQGARTGELFF. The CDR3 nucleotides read TGTTCCAGCAGCTTACAGGGGGCTCGGACCGGGGAGCTGTTTTTT.

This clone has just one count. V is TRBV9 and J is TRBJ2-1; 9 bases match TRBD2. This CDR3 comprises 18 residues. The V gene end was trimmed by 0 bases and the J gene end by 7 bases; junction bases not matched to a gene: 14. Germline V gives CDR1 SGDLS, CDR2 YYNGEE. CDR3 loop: CASSVDSSGNLLRNEQFF. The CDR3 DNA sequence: TGTGCCAGCAGCGTAGATTCTAGCGGGAATTTACTTAGGAATGAGCAGTTCTTC.

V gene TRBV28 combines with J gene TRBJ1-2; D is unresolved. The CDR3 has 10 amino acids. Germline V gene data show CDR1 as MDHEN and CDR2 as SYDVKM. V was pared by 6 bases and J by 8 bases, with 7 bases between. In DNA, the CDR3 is TGTGCCAGCAGACTGGTGGGCTACACCTTC. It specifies CASRLVGYTF.

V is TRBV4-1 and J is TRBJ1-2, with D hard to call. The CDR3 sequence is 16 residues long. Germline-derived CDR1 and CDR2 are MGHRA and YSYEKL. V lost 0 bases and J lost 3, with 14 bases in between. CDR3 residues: CASSQDTFRSDYGYTF. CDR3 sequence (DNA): TGCGCCAGCAGCCAAGATACCTTCAGGTCGGACTATGGCTACACCTTC.